Each of the 15 T cell receptor beta chains below was sequenced from the same sample in a study of blood T cells in healthy people across ages. Then a second PCR, running about 7 to 11 cycles, was carried out with a sample-barcoded 5' primer and a J-beta primer mix. MiXCR was run by TCRdb on the 5' RACE reads, yielding one entry per CDR3 protein. The profile shows around 800,000 distinct CDR3 sequences, about 47% of them singletons. The sample comprised blood. All receptors come from a man aged 80 or over in good health.

This clonotype was detected many times. The chain is built from TRBV28 and TRBJ2-4, with D maybe TRBD2 (5 bases). Per germline, CDR1 MDHEN and CDR2 SYDVKM. The V and J ends lost 4 bases and 9 bases respectively, with 10 bases between them. The CDR3 extends over 12 amino acids. This chain's CDR3 is CASSSGWGIQYF. CDR3 nucleotide sequence: TGTGCCAGCAGTTCGGGGTGGGGCATTCAGTACTTC.

The rearrangement uses TRBV20-1 and TRBJ2-5, with 8 positions matching TRBD2. From germline, CDR1 is DFQATT and CDR2 SNEGSKA (reference sequence). The junction had 5 bases not matched to a gene; V was cut back by 6 bases and J by 5 bases. CDR3 length: 12 residues. CDR3 nucleotides: TGCAGTGCAAGCGGGAGTGGGGAGACCCAGTACTTC. Protein sequence: CSASGSGETQYF.

V usage is TRBV2 and J usage is TRBJ1-2; possibly TRBD1 for D (6 bases). CDR1 SNHLY and CDR2 FYNNEI come from the germline V gene. This CDR3 is built from 14 residues. Trimming cost V 5 bases and J 4 bases, with 14 bases left between them. The DNA of the CDR3 is TGTGCCAGCAGTCCTATACAGGGATCCTATGGCTACACCTTC. Encoded protein: CASSPIQGSYGYTF.

The chain couples TRBV20-1 to TRBJ1-6, with 9 bases that match TRBD1. The CDR3 runs to 15 residues. The V segment lost 2 bases and the J segment 7 bases; nucleotides outside the gene matches: 6. From germline, CDR1 is DFQATT and CDR2 SNEGSKA (reference sequence). CDR3 DNA sequence: TGCAGTGCTAGACAAGCGGGACAGGGAAATTCACCCCTCCACTTT. This codes for CSARQAGQGNSPLHF.

The chain joins TRBV4-1 to TRBJ1-2, with TRBD1 matching 10 bases. V lost 4 bases to trimming and J lost 0 bases; unmatched junction nucleotides: 2. Looked up from germline, CDR1 is MGHRA and CDR2 is YSYEKL. The CDR3 consists of 15 residues. The DNA of the CDR3 is TGCGCCAGCAGCCGGGGACAGGGGTCTAACTATGGCTACACCTTC. Its protein is CASSRGQGSNYGYTF.

The rearrangement links TRBV29-1 to TRBJ2-1, with 8 nucleotides matching TRBD2. The CDR3 totals 13 residues. CDR1 and CDR2 (germline): SQVTM, ANQGSEA. The V segment lost 1 base and the J segment 9 bases; nucleotides outside the gene matches: 5. The CDR3: CSVEAGGFGEQFF. CDR3 DNA: TGCAGCGTTGAAGCGGGAGGGTTCGGTGAGCAGTTCTTC.

This clonotype has only a few counts. The chain is built from TRBV7-2 and TRBJ2-1, with 8 nucleotides matching TRBD2. Germline trimming cut 2 bases from V and 6 bases from J; bases unmatched to any gene: 6. Germline lookup yields CDR1 SGHTA and CDR2 FQGNSA. This CDR3 has 15 amino acids. CDR3 in amino acids: CASSLTAGGSNEQFF. CDR3 nucleotide sequence: TGTGCCAGCAGCTTAACGGCGGGAGGTAGCAATGAGCAGTTCTTC.

The chain combines TRBV28 with TRBJ1-1; no clear D gene. There are 17 residues in the CDR3. Germline CDR1 is MDHEN and CDR2 is SYDVKM. The ends were cut back, 2 bases at V and 3 bases at J, with 19 bases in the middle. The chain's CDR3 is CASSLKGYEAWDTEAFF. CDR3 coding DNA: TGTGCCAGCAGTTTAAAAGGGTATGAGGCCTGGGACACTGAAGCTTTCTTT.

V and J are TRBV7-6 and TRBJ2-7; maybe TRBD2 (6 bases). The J call may be faulty, since TRBJ2-4 better matches the DNA end. This CDR3 is built from 13 residues. The germline CDR1 and CDR2 sequences are SGHVS and FNYEAQ. The DNA for the CDR3 is TGTGCCAGCAGCTTAGGCGGGGTTGACATTCAGTACTTC. Translation: CASSLGGVDIQYF.

This chain connects TRBV5-1 to TRBJ1-1; TRBD1 matches at 8 bases. The V gene end was trimmed by 0 bases and the J gene end by 6 bases; junction bases not matched to a gene: 4. Germline CDR1 reads SGHRS; CDR2 reads YFSETQ. This CDR3 contains 14 residues. Here the CDR3 DNA reads TGCGCCAGCAGCTTGGGGACAGGGTCGGCTGAAGCTTTCTTT. Translated: CASSLGTGSAEAFF. The entire variable domain, with the rest obtained from reference TRBV5-1 and TRBJ1-1, is as follows: KAGVTQTPRYLIKTRGQQVTLSCSPISGHRSVSWYQQTPGQGLQFLFEYFSETQRNKGNFPGRFSGRQFSNSRSEMNVSTLELGDSALYLCASSLGTGSAEAFFGQGTRLTVV.

This clonotype has just a few counts. V and J are TRBV9 and TRBJ2-1, with 7 bases that match TRBD2. This CDR3 is 15 amino acids long. The V segment lost 0 bases and the J segment 6 bases; nucleotides outside the gene matches: 6. Germline CDR1 and CDR2: SGDLS and YYNGEE. CDR3 amino acids: CASSVEAGEGNEQFF. The CDR3 DNA sequence: TGTGCCAGCAGCGTAGAGGCGGGAGAAGGCAATGAGCAGTTCTTC.

The V and J genes are TRBV12-3 or TRBV12-4 and TRBJ2-6; 11 nucleotides align to TRBD1. The V and J ends lost 5 bases and 1 base, in that order; junction bases with no gene match: 7. CDR3 length: 18 amino acids. The CDR3 DNA reads TGTGCCAGCAGTAGGCGGACAGGGGGCTTTTCTGGGGCCAACGTCCTGACTTTC. Translation: CASSRRTGGFSGANVLTF.

The genes are TRBV29-1 and TRBJ2-7, with TRBD2 matching over 9 bases. The J segment lost 3 bases and the V segment lost 3 bases, leaving 6 bases of the junction unmatched. The CDR3 contains 14 residues. The germline CDR1 and CDR2 sequences are SQVTM and ANQGSEA. CDR3 region: CSVEGSGGLYEQYF. CDR3 in DNA: TGCAGCGTTGAGGGTAGCGGGGGCCTCTACGAGCAGTACTTC.

The V gene is TRBV7-2, the J gene TRBJ2-1; 9 bases match TRBD2. The CDR3 loop spans 15 amino acids. Germline-derived CDR1 and CDR2 are SGHTA and FQGNSA. V lost 6 bases and J lost 8; bases outside the gene matches: 11. CDR3 residues: CASRARASGTYEQFF. In DNA form, the CDR3 reads TGTGCCAGCAGGGCCCGGGCTAGCGGGACCTATGAGCAGTTCTTC.

There are a few counts of this clonotype. The genes are TRBV9 and TRBJ2-1, with D hard to call. The CDR3 consists of 13 residues. V lost 3 bases and J lost 2, with 6 bases in between. The germline V gene has CDR1 SGDLS and CDR2 YYNGEE. In nucleotides, the CDR3 is TGTGCCAGCAGCGGGCCAGCCTACAATGAGCAGTTCTTC. As protein: CASSGPAYNEQFF.